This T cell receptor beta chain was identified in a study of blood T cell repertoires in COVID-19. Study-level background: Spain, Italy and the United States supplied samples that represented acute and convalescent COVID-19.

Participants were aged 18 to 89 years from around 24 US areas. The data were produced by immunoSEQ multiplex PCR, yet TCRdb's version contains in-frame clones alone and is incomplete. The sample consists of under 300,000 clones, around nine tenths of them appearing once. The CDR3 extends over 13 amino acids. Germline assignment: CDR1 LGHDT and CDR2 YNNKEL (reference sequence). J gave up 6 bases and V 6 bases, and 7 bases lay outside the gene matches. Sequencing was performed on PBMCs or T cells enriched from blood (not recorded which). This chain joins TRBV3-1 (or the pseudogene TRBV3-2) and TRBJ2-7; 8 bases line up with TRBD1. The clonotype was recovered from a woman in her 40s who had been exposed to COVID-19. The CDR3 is CASRPSGTGEQYV. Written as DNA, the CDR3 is TGTGCCAGCAGACCTTCCGGGACAGGCGAGCAGTACGTC.